This T cell receptor beta chain came from a study of T cell repertoires in cytomegalovirus infection. Study context: Both a matching HLA type and CMV infection were indicated by public TCR beta signatures.

For this clonotype: What it binds is not known.

The V and J ends lost 1 base and 2 bases respectively, with 5 bases between them. This CDR3 comprises 13 residues. Germline values: CDR1 SGHTA, CDR2 FQGTGA. MiXCR, applied by TCRdb to the reads, yields one record per CDR3 protein. This sample carries under 850,000 distinct CDR3 sequences, 35% of them seen once, and the ten largest clones take 2.8%. Broader study findings: Cumulative public TCR beta family frequency identified CMV carriers with the relevant HLA.

The receptor's source is a human donor in good health (CMV status not recorded). Some clones in this sample may be carry-over from other donors' samples. The sequencing input was PBMCs. The rearrangement links TRBV7-3 to TRBJ2-5; D unclear. The CDR3 loop reads CASSLIHQETQYF. The CDR3 DNA reads as TGTGCCAGCAGCTTAATCCATCAAGAGACCCAGTACTTC.